These 5 T cell receptor beta chains were sequenced from one sample in a study of blood T cell repertoires in COVID-19. Using immunoSEQ multiplex PCR, the repertoire was profiled, and TCRdb retains in-frame clones only, with some absent. The sample shows about 75,000 clones, roughly 88% of them seen only once. Sequenced: peripheral blood. Receptor source: a woman aged 50 to 60 with acute or convalescent COVID-19.

The chain has TRBV7-2 and TRBJ2-7; 8 nucleotides line up with TRBD2. The CDR3 covers 14 residues. V lost 2 bases, J lost 3 bases, and 3 bases stayed unmatched. From germline, CDR1 is SGHTA and CDR2 FQGNSA. This CDR3 reads CASSLREGSYEQYF. CDR3 DNA: TGTGCCAGCAGCTTACGGGAGGGGAGCTACGAGCAGTACTTC.

This clone was seen more than once but under ten times. The rearrangement links TRBV7-2 to TRBJ2-3, with 7 bases matching TRBD2. The CDR3 is made up of 16 amino acids. Germline V CDR1 and CDR2: SGHTA, FQGNSA. The V and J ends lost 1 base and 6 bases, in that order; junction bases with no gene match: 10. The CDR3 DNA follows: TGTGCCAGCAGCTTAGGGCGGGGGACGAGCAGGGATACGCAGTATTTT. It codes for CASSLGRGTSRDTQYF.

The genes are TRBV7-8 and TRBJ1-5; no clear D. CDR1 and CDR2 from the germline V gene are SGHVS and FQNEAQ. The V gene lost 5 bases and the J gene lost 6 bases, with 17 bases spanning the gap. This CDR3 spans 15 amino acids. CDR3 protein: CASSPASALGQPQHF. For the CDR3, the DNA is TGTGCCAGCAGCCCGGCTAGTGCCCTTGGTCAGCCCCAGCATTTT.

CDR3 DNA: TGTGCCATCAGTGACAGAAACACCGGGGAGCTGTTTTTT. As protein: CAISDRNTGELFF. This chain connects TRBV10-3 to TRBJ2-2; D is uncertain. V was pared by 3 bases and J by 2 bases, with 4 bases between. The CDR3 has 13 residues. The germline V gene encodes CDR1 ENHRY and CDR2 SYGVKD.

The CDR3 coding sequence is TGTGCCAGCAGGGACAGGGGGCACGAAAAACTGTTTTTT. Protein product: CASRDRGHEKLFF. The chain uses TRBV2 and TRBJ1-4, with TRBD1 matching 11 bases. Germline V gene data show CDR1 as SNHLY and CDR2 as FYNNEI. The CDR3 is 13 amino acids. After removal of 6 bases from V and 8 bases from J, the junction contained 2 bases not matched to a gene.